The 2 T cell receptor beta chains below come from one sample, sequenced in a study of blood T cell repertoires in COVID-19. The table came from immunoSEQ multiplex PCR; TCRdb's copy has only in-frame clones and leaves some out. The data hold around 250,000 clones, with 80% to 90% observed a single time. Sequencing was carried out using peripheral blood. Receptors originate from a woman aged 70-85 years with COVID-19, enrolled during active disease.

There are a few counts of this clone. The V gene is TRBV3-1 (or the pseudogene TRBV3-2), the J gene TRBJ1-1; D remains unclear. The germline CDR1 and CDR2 sequences are LGHDT and YNNKEL (reference sequence). The CDR3 is 13 amino acids. V was clipped by 2 bases and J by 0 bases, with 4 bases between them. The CDR3 spells CASSQQMNTEAFF. CDR3 in DNA: TGTGCCAGCAGCCAACAGATGAACACTGAAGCTTTCTTT.

The gene calls are TRBV28 and TRBJ2-3; D gene uncertain. The germline V gene encodes CDR1 MDHEN and CDR2 SYDVKM. The V end lost 6 bases, the J end lost 0 bases, and 7 bases lay between the germline ends. There are 13 residues in the CDR3. The CDR3, as DNA: TGTGCCAGCAGCCCTAGTAGCACAGATACGCAGTATTTT. Translation gives CASSPSSTDTQYF. Together with reference TRBV28 and TRBJ2-3, the CDR3 gives the full variable domain: DVKVTQSSRYLVKRTGEKVFLECVQDMDHENMFWYRQDPGLGLRLIYFSYDVKMKEKGDIPEGYSVSREKKERFSLILESASTNQTSMYLCASSPSSTDTQYFGPGTRLTVL.